The rows below give T cell receptor beta chains drawn from one sample of a study of technical replicates of blood from a few donors. Profiled with immunoSEQ multiplex PCR; TCRdb holds only in-frame clones, not every one. This table holds some 71,000 clones, around 97% found once. The sample was T cells isolated from PBMCs. These receptors all stem from a human donor in good health. Both conserved end residues are part of each CDR3. D genes are given only for firm matches. Size is omitted from some rows. Given values are once, few, many or a class for expanded clones.

abundance,v_gene,j_gene,d_gene,CDR3nt,CDR3aa
.,TRBV6-1,TRBJ1-1,TRBD1,TGTGCCAGCAGTAAACGCAGACAGGGATCCACTGAAGCTTTCTTT,CASSKRRQGSTEAFF
once,TRBV2,TRBJ2-7,.,TGTGCCAGCATTCTGGGGGCGAGGGAGCAGTACTTC,CASILGAREQYF
.,TRBV12-5,TRBJ1-4,.,TGTGCTAGTGGTTTGGGGAGACAGCTTGAAAAACTGTTTTTT,CASGLGRQLEKLFF
.,TRBV7-9,TRBJ2-3,.,TGTGCCGGGCAGAGCTTAGCGGCAGATACGCAGTATTTT,CAGQSLAADTQYF
.,TRBV9,TRBJ2-1,TRBD2,TGTGCCAGCAGCTCGGGGGGGAACTCCTACAATGAGCAGTTCTTC,CASSSGGNSYNEQFF
.,TRBV7-9,TRBJ2-3,.,TGTGCCAGCAGCCTAGACAGTTCCACAGATACGCAGTATTTT,CASSLDSSTDTQYF
once,TRBV19,TRBJ1-5,.,TGTGCCAGTAGTATCAAGGCAGGTCGTATCAGAAATCAGCCCCAGCATTTT,CASSIKAGRIRNQPQHF
.,TRBV7-7,TRBJ2-7,TRBD1,TGTGCCAGCAGCTCCTTCGGACAGGGCGACGAGCAGTACTTC,CASSSFGQGDEQYF
.,TRBV6-5,TRBJ2-7,TRBD1,TGTGCCAGCAGACAGACAGGGGGAGCCTACGAGCAGTACTTC,CASRQTGGAYEQYF
.,TRBV18,TRBJ2-3,TRBD2,TGTGCCAGCTCACCTAAACTAGCGGGAGTTCTAGATACGCAGTATTTT,CASSPKLAGVLDTQYF
.,TRBV5-1,TRBJ1-1,TRBD1,TGCGCCAGCAGCTTGGTAGGGACAGGGAACACTGAAGCTTTCTTT,CASSLVGTGNTEAFF
.,TRBV29-1,TRBJ2-2,.,TGCAGCGTTGATGGGAATGACAGAACCGGGGAGCTGTTTTTT,CSVDGNDRTGELFF
.,TRBV27,TRBJ2-7,.,TGTGCCAGCAGTTCACCAGGGCAAAGGTACGAGCAGTACTTC,CASSSPGQRYEQYF
.,TRBV28,TRBJ2-3,TRBD2,TGTGCCAGCAGTTTATATAGCGGGACCACAGATACGCAGTATTTT,CASSLYSGTTDTQYF
.,TRBV7-9,TRBJ2-1,TRBD1,TGTGCCAGCAGCGGCTTTCGGGGACAGCTGAATAATGAGCAGTTCTTC,CASSGFRGQLNNEQFF
.,TRBV5-6,TRBJ2-3,TRBD2,TGTGCCAGCAGCTTTTGGCTAGCGGCACACGCTAGCACAGATACGCAGTATTTT,CASSFWLAAHASTDTQYF
.,TRBV4-2,TRBJ1-1,.,TGTGCCAGCAGCCAAGATACCGGGATCGCGCTGAACACTGAAGCTTTCTTT,CASSQDTGIALNTEAFF
.,TRBV4-1,TRBJ2-4,TRBD1,TGCGCCAGCAGCCATAGGACAGGCCTAGCCAAAAACATTCAGTACTTC,CASSHRTGLAKNIQYF
once,TRBV2,TRBJ1-5,TRBD1,TGTGCCAGCAGCGAGGAGACAGGGATCAATCAGCCCCAGCATTTT,CASSEETGINQPQHF
.,TRBV9,TRBJ2-7,TRBD2,TGTGCCAGCGCCCAACTAGCGGGGGAATGGTACGAGCAGTACTTC,CASAQLAGEWYEQYF
once,TRBV21-1,TRBJ1-3,.,TGTGCCAGCAGCTCTGCGGGGGCCTCTGGAAACACCATATATTTT,CASSSAGASGNTIYF
.,TRBV11-3,TRBJ2-3,.,TGTGCCAGCAGTCCAAGGGGAGGAGGGCCCCTACTCACAGATACGCAGTATTTT,CASSPRGGGPLLTDTQYF
.,TRBV7-9,TRBJ1-4,TRBD1,TGTGCCAGCAGCTTACCCCGGACAGGGGGCGGGTATAATGAAAAACTGTTTTTT,CASSLPRTGGGYNEKLFF
once,TRBV18,TRBJ2-1,.,TGTGCCAGCTCACGGGACACTTTTATCTCCTACAATGAGCAGTTCTTC,CASSRDTFISYNEQFF
.,TRBV6-6,TRBJ2-7,TRBD2,TGTGCCAGCAGTTACGCGGGAGGGCCCTACGAGCAGTACTTC,CASSYAGGPYEQYF
.,TRBV5-1,TRBJ2-2,.,TGCGCCAGCAGCCTAAACGTCGCCGGGGAGCTGTTTTTT,CASSLNVAGELFF
.,TRBV19,TRBJ2-1,.,TGTGCCAGTAGCGGACAGTTTGACAATGAGCAGTTCTTC,CASSGQFDNEQFF
once,TRBV7-8,TRBJ1-5,TRBD1,TGTGCCAGCAGCTTATCAGGACAGGGGGGTCAGCCCCAGCATTTT,CASSLSGQGGQPQHF
.,TRBV5-4,TRBJ2-5,TRBD2,TGTGCCAGCAGCTTGGCCTTGACTAGCTCGCAAGAGACCCAGTACTTC,CASSLALTSSQETQYF
.,TRBV10-1,TRBJ2-1,TRBD2,TGCGCCAGCAGCCCACTAGCGGGAGAACTCAATGAGCAGTTCTTC,CASSPLAGELNEQFF
.,TRBV6-1,TRBJ1-4,.,TGTGCCAGCAGTGAATGGACAGATCGCCTGGGCAATAATGAAAAACTGTTTTTT,CASSEWTDRLGNNEKLFF
.,TRBV21-1,TRBJ2-1,.,TGTGCCAGCAGCAAAGGAAAGGGACTAGCGGGGGGGAGAATTGGCAATGAGCAGTTCTTC,CASSKGKGLAGGRIGNEQFF
.,TRBV19,TRBJ1-5,TRBD1,TGTGCCAGTAGTATGAGAGGGACAGAGAATCAGCCCCAGCATTTT,CASSMRGTENQPQHF
.,TRBV29-1,TRBJ1-2,.,TGCAGCGTTGCAACAGGCTCTGGCTATGGCTACACCTTC,CSVATGSGYGYTF
.,TRBV7-9,TRBJ1-1,.,TGTGCCAGCAGCTCGACAGATACCTACCTCATGAACACTGAAGCTTTCTTT,CASSSTDTYLMNTEAFF
once,TRBV29-1,TRBJ2-3,.,TGCAGCGTTCTGACTCAATTCACAGATACGCAGTATTTT,CSVLTQFTDTQYF
.,TRBV7-3,TRBJ2-7,TRBD2,TGTGCCAGCAGCTTAGGCCTCGGCGGGGGGGCCGCTACCTACGAGCAGTACTTC,CASSLGLGGGAATYEQYF
once,TRBV6-6,TRBJ2-7,.,TGTGCCAGCGGTGCTAGCTCCTACGAGCAGTACTTC,CASGASSYEQYF
.,TRBV19,TRBJ1-2,.,TGTGCCAGTACCCCAGACTCCTATGGCTACACCTTC,CASTPDSYGYTF
.,TRBV11-3,TRBJ1-1,.,TGTGCCAGCAGCTCCTACAGACAGGACACTGAAGCTTTCTTT,CASSSYRQDTEAFF
.,TRBV30,TRBJ1-6,.,TGTGCCTGGAGTGTGGGGGGTGGTAATTCACCCCTCCACTTT,CAWSVGGGNSPLHF
.,TRBV28,TRBJ2-7,TRBD2,TGTGCCAGCAGCCGTCGCGGGGGGGTTGCGCAGTACTTC,CASSRRGGVAQYF
.,TRBV5-1,TRBJ2-3,.,TGCGCCAGCAGCCCCTTGACAGGAGACACAGATACGCAGTATTTT,CASSPLTGDTDTQYF
.,TRBV6-1,TRBJ2-1,TRBD2,TGTGCCAGCAGTCCTAGCGGGGTATACAATGAGCAGTTCTTC,CASSPSGVYNEQFF
.,TRBV7-6,TRBJ2-1,TRBD1,TGTGCCAGCAGCCTCGACATCAGGGGGCAATACAATGAGCAGTTCTTC,CASSLDIRGQYNEQFF
.,TRBV19,TRBJ1-4,TRBD1,TGTGCCAGTAGTATGGACAGGGTTTTTTCGGAAAAACTGTTTTTT,CASSMDRVFSEKLFF
.,TRBV25-1,TRBJ2-2,TRBD1,TGTGCCAGCAGTGAATATGGTGGGACAGGGGTTCCCGGGGAGCTGTTTTTT,CASSEYGGTGVPGELFF
.,TRBV12-5,TRBJ1-1,TRBD1,TGTGCTAGTGGTTTGGTCCTGACAGGGATGAACACTGAAGCTTTCTTT,CASGLVLTGMNTEAFF
once,TRBV11-1,TRBJ2-5,.,TGTGCCAGCAGCTTAGAATCCGGGAGAGAGACCCAGTACTTC,CASSLESGRETQYF
once,TRBV30,TRBJ2-5,.,TGTGCCTGGTCCTACGGCCAAGAGACCCAGTACTTC,CAWSYGQETQYF
.,TRBV15,TRBJ1-5,.,TGTGCCACCAGTACACAGGGAAATCAGCCCCAGCATTTT,CATSTQGNQPQHF
once,TRBV19,TRBJ1-5,.,TGTGCCAGTAGTATAGAAACATGGGGGGTTTATAGCAATCAGCCCCAGCATTTT,CASSIETWGVYSNQPQHF
.,TRBV30,TRBJ1-2,TRBD1,TGTGCCTGGAGTCCCGGGGGACAGCGAAACTATGGCTACACCTTC,CAWSPGGQRNYGYTF
.,TRBV28,TRBJ1-1,TRBD1,TGTGCCAGTACATTGGGACAGGGGGCCCTCACTGAAGCTTTCTTT,CASTLGQGALTEAFF
once,TRBV2,TRBJ2-7,.,TGTGCCAGCAGTGAAGCGGGGGGATCTCAGGCCCACGAGCAGTACTTC,CASSEAGGSQAHEQYF
.,TRBV5-6,TRBJ1-3,.,TGTGCCAGCAGCTTACAGGGCGGTGGAAACACCATATATTTT,CASSLQGGGNTIYF
.,TRBV5-6,TRBJ1-1,TRBD1,TGTGCCAGCAAGGGGACAGGGGCCTCCGGGCTGTGGGCTTTCTTT,CASKGTGASGLWAFF
.,TRBV9,TRBJ2-2,.,TGTGCCAGCAGTGATCCTGCCGGGTCCGGGGAGCTGTTTTTT,CASSDPAGSGELFF